These 16 T cell receptor beta chains originate from one sample sequenced in a study of PD-L1 blockade in urothelial cancer. Profiled with immunoSEQ multiplex PCR; TCRdb holds only in-frame clones, not every one. The sample yields about 95,000 clones, roughly 87% seen once. The sample's time point: pretreatment peripheral blood. Sequenced here: PBMCs, sampled around atezolizumab (anti-PD-L1) treatment. These TCRs come from a man aged 55-75 years with urothelial cancer.

The chain uses TRBV11-2 and TRBJ2-2; TRBD2 matches at 12 bases. The CDR3 runs 15 residues. The germline CDR1 and CDR2 sequences are SGHAT and FQNNGV. J was trimmed by 6 bases and V by 5 bases; bases with no gene match: 4. The CDR3 DNA follows: TGTGCCAGCAGCAAGGGACTAGCGGGTGCCGGGGAGCTGTTTTTT. Amino acids: CASSKGLAGAGELFF.

This chain connects TRBV5-1 to TRBJ2-1; the D gene is possibly TRBD1 (6 bases). Trimming took 4 bases from V and 2 from J, leaving 13 bases between them. The CDR3 runs to 15 residues. Germline CDR1 SGHRS, CDR2 YFSETQ. The CDR3 DNA sequence: TGCGCCAGCAGCCAATCGGACAGCGCCTACAATGAGCAGTTCTTC. Its translation: CASSQSDSAYNEQFF.

The chain is built from TRBV4-2 and TRBJ2-3; 9 bases line up with TRBD2. This CDR3 has 17 amino acids. The V gene end was trimmed by 0 bases and the J gene end by 2 bases; junction bases not matched to a gene: 6. Germline values: CDR1 LGHNA, CDR2 YNFKEQ. The CDR3 sequence: CASSQDSLAGTTDTQYF. The CDR3 DNA follows: TGTGCCAGCAGCCAAGATAGCCTAGCGGGGACCACAGATACGCAGTATTTT.

The gene calls are TRBV28 and TRBJ1-5, with 7 bases aligning to TRBD1. Germline CDR1 and CDR2: MDHEN and SYDVKM. The V and J ends lost 8 bases and 7 bases, in that order; junction bases with no gene match: 14. The CDR3 length is 15 residues. CDR3 amino acids: CASLFRDRVGQPQHF. CDR3 bases: TGTGCCAGCTTGTTTCGAGACAGGGTAGGACAGCCCCAGCATTTT.

The rearrangement joins TRBV7-9 to TRBJ1-1, with 9 bases that match TRBD1. This CDR3 comprises 14 residues. Per germline, CDR1 SEHNR and CDR2 FQNEAQ (reference sequence). Trimming removed 5 bases from V and 5 bases from J; junction bases left unmatched: 6. The CDR3 is CASSQQGARTEAFF. CDR3 nucleotides: TGTGCCAGCAGCCAACAGGGGGCAAGGACTGAAGCTTTCTTT.

V gene TRBV7-3 combines with J gene TRBJ1-2, with 10 nucleotides matching TRBD1. V lost 5 bases and J lost 8; bases outside the gene matches: 14. The CDR3 consists of 16 residues. Germline V lookup: CDR1 SGHTA, CDR2 FQGTGA. DNA of the CDR3: TGTGCCAGCAGCCCTCGGACAGGGGGGGGACCTATCGGCTACACCTTC. This translates into CASSPRTGGGPIGYTF. The full variable domain, rest sourced from reference TRBV7-3 and TRBJ1-2, is GAGVSQTPSNKVTEKGKYVELRCDPISGHTALYWYRQSLGQGPEFLIYFQGTGAADDSGLPNDRFFAVRPEGSVSTLKIQRTERGDSAVYLCASSPRTGGGPIGYTFGSGTRLTVV.

The rearrangement uses TRBV7-3 and TRBJ1-2; TRBD1 matches at 8 bases. The CDR3 spans 13 residues. The germline CDR1 and CDR2 sequences are SGHTA and FQGTGA. The ends lost 5 bases at V and 8 bases at J; junction bases unmatched: 7. Here the CDR3 DNA reads TGTGCCAGCAGCCGTGGACAGGGAGAAGGCTACACCTTC. Amino acids: CASSRGQGEGYTF.

This clone has a single count. V is TRBV6-1 and J is TRBJ1-1, with TRBD1 identical over 12 bases. V was clipped by 5 bases and J by 1 base; unmatched bases: 8. Germline assignment: CDR1 MNHNS and CDR2 SASEGT. The CDR3 spans 17 residues. The DNA for the CDR3 is TGTGCCAGCAGTCAAGGGACAGGGGGCTTTGGGAACACTGAAGCTTTCTTT. This translates into CASSQGTGGFGNTEAFF.

The J gene is TRBJ2-1, the V gene TRBV21-1; TRBD1 is the table's D call and was not checked against the DNA. TRBV21-1 is a known pseudogene. The CDR3 runs 18 residues. The CDR3 reads CASSRCGHRGPLYNEQFF. The CDR3 nucleotides are TGTGCCAGCAGCCGATGTGGGCACAGGGGGCCTCTCTACAATGAGCAGTTCTTC.

This rearrangement joins TRBV28 to TRBJ2-5; maybe TRBD2 (6 bases). Germline CDR1 MDHEN, CDR2 SYDVKM. This CDR3 region has 16 residues. Trimming took 5 bases from V and 0 from J, leaving 16 bases between them. The CDR3 region is CASSPSGLLYQETQYF. In nucleotides, the CDR3 is TGTGCCAGCAGTCCTTCGGGACTCCTGTACCAAGAGACCCAGTACTTC.

The rearrangement joins TRBV2 to TRBJ2-1; D might be TRBD2 (6 bases). Germline V gene data show CDR1 as SNHLY and CDR2 as FYNNEI. The ends were cut back, 7 bases at V and 1 base at J, with 14 bases in the middle. There are 15 residues in the CDR3. DNA for the CDR3: TGTGCCAGCATGAAGGAGGAGGGGTCCTACAATGAGCAGTTCTTC. This codes for CASMKEEGSYNEQFF.

The chain employs TRBV6-6 and TRBJ2-6; weak D call: TRBD2 (5 bases). In germline, CDR1 is MNHNY, CDR2 SVGAGI (reference sequence). With 4 bases removed from V and 0 bases from J, the gap between germline ends came to 10 bases. The CDR3 runs to 16 residues. In DNA form, the CDR3 reads TGTGCCAGCAGTTTGGCCGGAGGCTCTGGGGCCAACGTCCTGACTTTC. This translates into CASSLAGGSGANVLTF.

The V gene is TRBV6-6, the J gene TRBJ1-5; D is possibly TRBD1 (5 bases). From germline, CDR1 is MNHNY and CDR2 SVGAGI (reference sequence). V shed 2 bases and J shed 5 bases, with 13 bases lying between them. The CDR3 length is 15 residues. The DNA of the CDR3 is TGTGCCAGCAGTTACGGTCGACAGCGACATCAGCCCCAGCATTTT. It translates to CASSYGRQRHQPQHF.

The rearrangement links TRBV9 to TRBJ2-1; possible D gene TRBD1, 6 bases. The CDR3 runs to 12 residues. The V gene's germline CDR1 is SGDLS and CDR2 YYNGEE. V shed 1 base and J shed 8 bases, with 7 bases lying between them. As DNA, the CDR3 is TGTGCCAGCAGCGTACAGGGGTATGAGCAGTTCTTC. This codes for CASSVQGYEQFF. Together with reference TRBV9 and TRBJ2-1, the CDR3 gives the full variable domain: DSGVTQTPKHLITATGQRVTLRCSPRSGDLSVYWYQQSLDQGLQFLIQYYNGEERAKGNILERFSAQQFPDLHSELNLSSLELGDSALYFCASSVQGYEQFFGPGTRLTVL.

The chain recombines TRBV9 with TRBJ2-7, with TRBD1 identical over 12 bases. V was clipped by 4 bases and J by 4 bases; unmatched bases: 6. The V gene's germline CDR1 is SGDLS and CDR2 YYNGEE. This CDR3 is built from 15 residues. The DNA for the CDR3 is TGTGCCAGCAGCCCCCGGGACAGGGGGCGGTACGAGCAGTACTTC. As protein: CASSPRDRGRYEQYF.

V and J are TRBV5-1 and TRBJ1-1; D might be TRBD1 (6 bases). The germline V gene has CDR1 SGHRS and CDR2 YFSETQ. CDR3 size: 14 residues. Between the trimmed V and J ends, which lost 6 bases and 8 bases, there was a span of 20 bases. For the CDR3, the DNA is TGCGCCAGCACCCAACGGGGGGGGCCAGGCGAAGCTTTCTTT. Protein: CASTQRGGPGEAFF. The full variable domain, with the rest looked up from reference TRBV5-1 and TRBJ1-1, is KAGVTQTPRYLIKTRGQQVTLSCSPISGHRSVSWYQQTPGQGLQFLFEYFSETQRNKGNFPGRFSGRQFSNSRSEMNVSTLELGDSALYLCASTQRGGPGEAFFGQGTRLTVV.